The clone carrying this TCR beta chain was counted only a few times. The antigen is not known. The data were taken from a study of siplizumab effects on memory and regulatory T cells. Study observations and caveats: Just a small share of alloreactive clones was traced back to unstimulated subsets. Siplizumab brought about a significant reduction in alloreactive sequences traceable to unstimulated CD4+ memory cells.

Germline CDR1 MDHEN, CDR2 SYDVKM. The ends were cut back, 2 bases at V and 8 bases at J, with 15 bases in the middle. The CDR3 totals 14 residues. Measured with immunoSEQ multiplex PCR; TCRdb has only the in-frame clones, and not every one. The table has 75,000 to 100,000 clones, 90% to 95% seen once; the top ten hold 1% to 1.5%. The rearrangement uses TRBV28 and TRBJ1-2; D is unclear. Sequenced: non-Treg CD4+ T cells sorted from blood. This clonotype originated in a human donor in good health. The CDR3 protein is CASSLGREGVGYTF. The CDR3 DNA reads TGTGCCAGCAGTTTAGGGCGGGAAGGTGTCGGCTACACCTTC.